This T cell receptor (beta chain) came from a study of naive and memory T cell subsets. Two oligonucleotides, mixed equimolar, formed the beta constant-region primer covering TRBC1 and TRBC2. Nested alpha and beta constant-region primers with the SP2 primer drove four PCR rounds on ligated cDNA. TCRdb called the UMI-ligation and nested PCR reads again in MiXCR, with one record for every CDR3 protein. The profile shows some 110,000 distinct CDR3 sequences, 36% of them singletons. V gave up 7 bases and J gave up 0 bases, with 12 bases separating them. This CDR3 has 14 amino acids. The germline gives CDR1 MNHEY, CDR2 SVGEGT. This clonotype has more than one count but fewer than ten.

The chain couples TRBV6-2 or TRBV6-3 to TRBJ1-1; D unresolved. The sequencing sample was made of central memory CD4+ T cells from blood. The clonotype originates from a human donor in good health. CDR3: CASKEGNMNTEAFF. CDR3 DNA sequence: TGTGCCAGCAAAGAGGGAAATATGAACACTGAAGCTTTCTTT.